This is a list of T cell receptor beta chains from one sample in a study of blood T cell repertoires in COVID-19. Assay used: immunoSEQ multiplex PCR; TCRdb lists only in-frame clones, some missing. There are tens of thousands of clones in the sample; roughly 81% occur only once, and approximately 5.3% lies in the top ten. The sample consisted of peripheral blood. These receptors originate from an older woman with acute or convalescent COVID-19. Each CDR3 is given with its conserved first and last residue. Each record gives: J gene, D gene, V gene, CDR3 protein. D genes are given only for firm matches.

j_gene: TRBJ1-1
d_gene: NA
v_gene: TRBV5-6
CDR3aa: CASSLRLYGNTEAFF

j_gene: TRBJ1-1
d_gene: NA
v_gene: TRBV18
CDR3aa: CASSPSAGRTEAFF

j_gene: TRBJ2-5
d_gene: NA
v_gene: TRBV2
CDR3aa: CATRLIQETQYF

j_gene: TRBJ1-2
d_gene: NA
v_gene: TRBV28
CDR3aa: CASSLGGRGLYGYTF

j_gene: TRBJ1-5
d_gene: TRBD1
v_gene: TRBV6-1
CDR3aa: CASSDRDRGLQPQHF

j_gene: TRBJ2-2
d_gene: NA
v_gene: TRBV2
CDR3aa: CASRFDRNTGELFF

j_gene: TRBJ2-3
d_gene: TRBD1
v_gene: TRBV30
CDR3aa: CARSSDRAGVGAQYF

j_gene: TRBJ2-2
d_gene: NA
v_gene: TRBV3-1/TRBV3-2
CDR3aa: CASSPANTGELFF

j_gene: TRBJ2-1
d_gene: TRBD1
v_gene: TRBV5-5
CDR3aa: CASSPWTGSYNEQFF

j_gene: TRBJ2-7
d_gene: TRBD1
v_gene: TRBV7-2
CDR3aa: CASSLVKGASEQYF

j_gene: TRBJ1-5
d_gene: NA
v_gene: TRBV19
CDR3aa: CASSIAEPYQPQHF

j_gene: TRBJ1-1
d_gene: NA
v_gene: TRBV6-1
CDR3aa: CASSEAAGPNTEAFF

j_gene: TRBJ1-3
d_gene: NA
v_gene: TRBV3-1/TRBV3-2
CDR3aa: CASSLRGGNTIYF

j_gene: TRBJ2-1
d_gene: TRBD2
v_gene: TRBV5-1
CDR3aa: CASRPGLAGHGVNEQFF

j_gene: TRBJ1-2
d_gene: NA
v_gene: TRBV21-1
CDR3aa: CASSKGSWRVYTF

j_gene: TRBJ2-5
d_gene: TRBD2
v_gene: TRBV11-2
CDR3aa: CASSLIAGSETQYF

j_gene: TRBJ2-3
d_gene: TRBD2
v_gene: TRBV3-1/TRBV3-2
CDR3aa: CASSRGLDTDTQYF

j_gene: TRBJ2-7
d_gene: TRBD2
v_gene: TRBV5-1
CDR3aa: CASSSTSGSYEQYF

j_gene: TRBJ2-3
d_gene: TRBD1
v_gene: TRBV6-4
CDR3aa: CASRDRGYPTDTQYF

j_gene: TRBJ1-2
d_gene: TRBD1
v_gene: TRBV28
CDR3aa: CASSFSTGGEGYTF